The sequence of this TCR beta chain was determined in a study of T cell responses to AZD1222 COVID-19 vaccine. Study outcomes and limitations: Breadth and depth of Spike-specific TCRs rose after two AZD1222 doses. Donors skewed white British and female; clonal diversity was possibly underestimated.

The CDR3 contains 15 residues. CDR1 ENHRY and CDR2 SYGVKD come from the germline V gene. V trimming: 3 bases; J trimming: 2 bases; junction bases outside the gene matches: 6. The assay was immunoSEQ multiplex PCR, and TCRdb's table has in-frame clones only and misses some. The sample yields approximately 200,000 clones, about 89% seen once. Details on this clone: Its target is not known.

This clonotype was sampled from an adult in good health. The genes are TRBV10-3 and TRBJ2-7; TRBD1 aligns across 8 bases. The specimen comprised peripheral blood, sampled on day 0 of MenACWY control vaccination. The CDR3 sequence is CAISDPRDRTYEQYF. For the CDR3, the DNA is TGTGCCATCAGTGACCCTAGGGACAGGACCTACGAGCAGTACTTC.